This T cell receptor beta chain comes out of a study of vaccination and CD4 T cells after COVID-19. Cultured CD4+ T cell DNA was sequenced using the Oncomine TCR Beta short-read assay. TCRdb itself ran the PCR reads through MiXCR, one entry per CDR3 protein. This sample carries around 3,600 distinct CDR3 sequences, 30% to 45% of them seen once, and the ten largest clones take about 31%. Indicated treatment: roughly 11-day PBMC culture with coronavirus spike peptide pools or control peptides (ViraFEST assay). Positive PCR tests dated from March to December 2020, predating US Alpha, Beta and Delta variants. CDR1 is DFQATT and CDR2 is SNEGSKA in the germline V gene (reference sequence). This CDR3 is built from 16 residues. Losses at the gene ends were 0 bases for V and 6 bases for J; bases not matched to a gene: 7. To note about this clonotype: The antigen remains unidentified.

The sequencing input was CD4+ T cells from blood, cultured in vitro. This rearrangement joins TRBV20-1 to TRBJ1-6, with 8 bases lining up with TRBD1. The source of this sequence is a human donor who had recovered from COVID-19. CDR3 in DNA: TGCAGTGCTAGAGATCCAAGGACAGGGAGTAATTCACCCCTCCACTTT. This sequence encodes CSARDPRTGSNSPLHF.